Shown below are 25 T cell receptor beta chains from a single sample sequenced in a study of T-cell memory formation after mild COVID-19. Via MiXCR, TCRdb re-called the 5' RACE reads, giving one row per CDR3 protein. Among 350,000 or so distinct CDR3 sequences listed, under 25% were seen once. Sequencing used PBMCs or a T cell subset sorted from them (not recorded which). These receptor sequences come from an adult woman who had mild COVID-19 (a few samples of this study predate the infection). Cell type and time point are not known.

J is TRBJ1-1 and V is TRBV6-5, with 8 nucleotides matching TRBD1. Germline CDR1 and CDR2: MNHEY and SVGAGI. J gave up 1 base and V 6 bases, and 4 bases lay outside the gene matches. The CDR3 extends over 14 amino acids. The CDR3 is CASRSDRGNTEAFF. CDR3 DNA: TGTGCCAGCAGAAGTGACAGGGGGAACACTGAAGCTTTCTTT.

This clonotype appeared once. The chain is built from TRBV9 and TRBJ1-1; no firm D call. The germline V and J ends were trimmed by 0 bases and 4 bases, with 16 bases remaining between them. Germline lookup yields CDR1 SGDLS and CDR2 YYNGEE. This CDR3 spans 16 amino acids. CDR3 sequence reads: CASSVDLTHEGTEAFF. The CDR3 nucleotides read TGTGCCAGCAGCGTAGATCTGACCCATGAGGGCACTGAAGCTTTCTTT.

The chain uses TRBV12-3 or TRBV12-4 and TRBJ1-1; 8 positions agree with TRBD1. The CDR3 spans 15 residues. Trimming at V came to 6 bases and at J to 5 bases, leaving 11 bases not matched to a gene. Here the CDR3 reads CASREQGDGMTEAFF. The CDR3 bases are TGTGCCAGCAGGGAACAGGGGGATGGTATGACTGAAGCTTTCTTT.

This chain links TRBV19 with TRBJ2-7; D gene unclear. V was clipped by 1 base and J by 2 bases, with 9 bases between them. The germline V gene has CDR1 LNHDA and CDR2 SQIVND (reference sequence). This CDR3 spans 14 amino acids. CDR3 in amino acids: CASSIVNSAYEQYF. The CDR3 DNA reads TGTGCCAGTAGTATAGTAAACAGTGCCTACGAGCAGTACTTC.

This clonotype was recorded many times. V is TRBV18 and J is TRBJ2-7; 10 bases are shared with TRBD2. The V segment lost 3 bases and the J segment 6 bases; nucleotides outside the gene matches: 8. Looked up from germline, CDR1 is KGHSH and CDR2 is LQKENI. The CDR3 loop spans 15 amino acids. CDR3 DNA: TGTGCCAGCTCACCTCAGCGGGAGGGCGAAGGCGAGCAGTACTTC. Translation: CASSPQREGEGEQYF. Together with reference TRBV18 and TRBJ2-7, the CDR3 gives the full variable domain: NAGVMQNPRHLVRRRGQEARLRCSPMKGHSHVYWYRQLPEEGLKFMVYLQKENIIDESGMPKERFSAEFPKEGPSILRIQQVVRGDSAAYFCASSPQREGEGEQYFGPGTRLTVT.

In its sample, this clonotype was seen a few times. CDR3 bases: TGCGCCAGCAGCCAGGGACAGGATAATTCACCCCTCCACTTT. Protein sequence: CASSQGQDNSPLHF. The gene calls are TRBV5-1 and TRBJ1-6, with 8 nucleotides matching TRBD1. Germline-derived CDR1 and CDR2 are SGHRS and YFSETQ. This CDR3 comprises 14 residues. Germline trimming cut 4 bases from V and 5 bases from J; bases unmatched to any gene: 2.

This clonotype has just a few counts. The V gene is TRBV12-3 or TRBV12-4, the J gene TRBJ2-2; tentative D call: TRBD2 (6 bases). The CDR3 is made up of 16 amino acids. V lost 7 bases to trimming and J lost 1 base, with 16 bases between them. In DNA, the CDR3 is TGTGCCAGCACCCACCATTGGGGGGTGAACACCGGGGAGCTGTTTTTT. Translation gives CASTHHWGVNTGELFF.

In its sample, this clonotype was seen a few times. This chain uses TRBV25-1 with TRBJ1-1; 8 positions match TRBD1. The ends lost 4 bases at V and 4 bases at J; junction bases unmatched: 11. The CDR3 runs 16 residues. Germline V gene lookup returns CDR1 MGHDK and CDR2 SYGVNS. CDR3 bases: TGTGCCAGCAGTGTACCGGGACAGGAAGGAAGCACTGAAGCTTTCTTT. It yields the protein CASSVPGQEGSTEAFF.

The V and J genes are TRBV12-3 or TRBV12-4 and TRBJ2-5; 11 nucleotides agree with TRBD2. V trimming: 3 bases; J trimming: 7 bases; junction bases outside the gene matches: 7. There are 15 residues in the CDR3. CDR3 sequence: CASSLGRLAGGTQYF. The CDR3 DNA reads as TGTGCCAGCAGTTTGGGGAGGCTAGCGGGGGGGACCCAGTACTTC.

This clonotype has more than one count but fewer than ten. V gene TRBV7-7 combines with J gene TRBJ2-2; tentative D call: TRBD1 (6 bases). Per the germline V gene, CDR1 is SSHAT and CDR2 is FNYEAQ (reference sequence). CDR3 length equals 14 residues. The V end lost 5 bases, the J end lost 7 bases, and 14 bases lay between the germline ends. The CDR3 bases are TGTGCCAGCAGCCCTAAAGCAGGGGTCGGGGAGCTGTTTTTT. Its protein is CASSPKAGVGELFF.

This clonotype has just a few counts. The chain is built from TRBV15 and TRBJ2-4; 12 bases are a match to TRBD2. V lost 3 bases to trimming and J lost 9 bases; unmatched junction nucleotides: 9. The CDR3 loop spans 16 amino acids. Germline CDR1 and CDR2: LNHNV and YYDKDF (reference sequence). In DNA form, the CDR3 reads TGTGCCACCAGCAGGAGGACTAGCGGGAACGGTGGCATTCAGTACTTC. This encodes CATSRRTSGNGGIQYF. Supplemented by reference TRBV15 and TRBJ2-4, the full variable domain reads DAMVIQNPRYQVTQFGKPVTLSCSQTLNHNVMYWYQQKSSQAPKLLFHYYDKDFNNEADTPDNFQSRRPNTSFCFLDIRSPGLGDTAMYLCATSRRTSGNGGIQYFGAGTRLSVL.

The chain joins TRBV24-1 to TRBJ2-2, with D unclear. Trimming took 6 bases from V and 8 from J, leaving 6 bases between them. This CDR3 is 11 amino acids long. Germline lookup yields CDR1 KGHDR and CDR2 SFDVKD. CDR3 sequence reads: CATSHGGELFF. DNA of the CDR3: TGTGCCACCAGTCATGGGGGGGAGCTGTTTTTT.

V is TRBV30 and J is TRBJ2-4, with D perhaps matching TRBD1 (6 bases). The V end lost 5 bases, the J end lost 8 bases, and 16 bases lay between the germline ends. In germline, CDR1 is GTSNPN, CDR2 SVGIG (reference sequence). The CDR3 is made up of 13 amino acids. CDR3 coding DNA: TGTGCCTGGGAGAGACAGTCAGGGGACATTCAGTACTTC. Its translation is CAWERQSGDIQYF.

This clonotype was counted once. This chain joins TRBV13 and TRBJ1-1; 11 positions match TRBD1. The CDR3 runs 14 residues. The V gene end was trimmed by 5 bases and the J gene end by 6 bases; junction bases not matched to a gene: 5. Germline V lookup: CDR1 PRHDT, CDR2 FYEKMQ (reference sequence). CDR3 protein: CASSRGQGGPEAFF. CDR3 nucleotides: TGTGCCAGCAGCCGGGGACAGGGGGGGCCTGAAGCTTTCTTT.

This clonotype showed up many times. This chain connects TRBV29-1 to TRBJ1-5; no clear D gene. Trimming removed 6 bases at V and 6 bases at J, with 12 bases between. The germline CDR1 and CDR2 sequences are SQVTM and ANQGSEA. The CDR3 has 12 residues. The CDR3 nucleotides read TGCAGCGTGAGGACGGGTGGTCAGCCCCAGCATTTT. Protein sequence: CSVRTGGQPQHF.

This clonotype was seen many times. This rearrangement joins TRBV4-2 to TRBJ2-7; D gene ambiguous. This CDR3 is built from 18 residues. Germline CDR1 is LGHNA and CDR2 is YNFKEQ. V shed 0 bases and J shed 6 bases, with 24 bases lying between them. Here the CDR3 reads CASSQDRPSQSPYSEQYF. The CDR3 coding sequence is TGTGCCAGCAGCCAAGATCGTCCCTCCCAGTCACCATACTCCGAGCAGTACTTC.

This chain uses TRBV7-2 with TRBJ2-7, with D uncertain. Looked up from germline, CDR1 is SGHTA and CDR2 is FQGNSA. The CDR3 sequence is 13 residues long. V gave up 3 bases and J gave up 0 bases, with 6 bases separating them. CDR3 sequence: CASSFGFSYEQYF. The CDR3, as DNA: TGTGCCAGCAGCTTTGGGTTCTCCTACGAGCAGTACTTC.

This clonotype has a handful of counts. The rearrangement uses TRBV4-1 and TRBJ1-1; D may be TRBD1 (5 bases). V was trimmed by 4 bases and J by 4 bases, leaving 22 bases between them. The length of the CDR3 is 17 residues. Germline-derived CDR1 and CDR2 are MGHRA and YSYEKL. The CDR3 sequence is CASSRGPARTGGTEAFF. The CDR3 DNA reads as TGCGCCAGCAGCCGCGGACCTGCGAGGACCGGGGGCACTGAAGCTTTCTTT.

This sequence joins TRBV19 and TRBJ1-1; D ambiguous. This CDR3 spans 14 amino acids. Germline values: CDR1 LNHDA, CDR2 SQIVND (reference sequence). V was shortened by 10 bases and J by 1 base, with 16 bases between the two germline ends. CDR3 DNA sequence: TGTGCCACCCATATGGGCGTCGGGAACACTGAAGCTTTCTTT. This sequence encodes CATHMGVGNTEAFF.

CDR3 nucleotides: TGTGCCAGCAGCCCTGAACTAGCGGGAGCCCGGAGCGGGGAGCTGTTTTTT. Its protein is CASSPELAGARSGELFF. V and J are TRBV3-1 and TRBJ2-2, with 11 bases aligning to TRBD2. With 4 bases clipped from V and 7 bases from J, the junction kept 11 bases outside the gene matches. Per the germline V gene, CDR1 is LGHDT and CDR2 is YNNKEL (reference sequence). The CDR3 is made up of 17 amino acids.

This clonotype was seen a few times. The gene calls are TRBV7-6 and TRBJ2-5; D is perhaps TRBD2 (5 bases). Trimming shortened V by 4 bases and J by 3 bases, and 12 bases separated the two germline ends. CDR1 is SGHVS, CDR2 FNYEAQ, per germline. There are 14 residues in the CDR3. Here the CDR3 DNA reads TGTGCCAGCAGCTCACTAGAGCCTGAAGAGACCCAGTACTTC. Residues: CASSSLEPEETQYF. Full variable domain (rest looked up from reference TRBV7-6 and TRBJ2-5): GAGVSQSPRYKVTKRGQDVALRCDPISGHVSLYWYRQALGQGPEFLTYFNYEAQQDKSGLPNDRFSAERPEGSISTLTIQRTEQRDSAMYRCASSSLEPEETQYFGPGTRLLVL.

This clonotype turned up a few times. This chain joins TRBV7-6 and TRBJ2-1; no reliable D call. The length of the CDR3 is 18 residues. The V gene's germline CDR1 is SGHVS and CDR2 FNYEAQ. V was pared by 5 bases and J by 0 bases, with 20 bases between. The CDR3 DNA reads TGTGCCAGCAGCACCCGATCGTCTCGGGCCCTCTCCTACAATGAGCAGTTCTTC. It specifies CASSTRSSRALSYNEQFF.

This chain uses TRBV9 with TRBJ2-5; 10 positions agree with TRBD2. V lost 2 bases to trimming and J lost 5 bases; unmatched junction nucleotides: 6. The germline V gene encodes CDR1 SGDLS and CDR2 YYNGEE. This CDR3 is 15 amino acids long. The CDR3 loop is CASSVDRLAGETQYF. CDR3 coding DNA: TGTGCCAGCAGCGTCGATCGACTAGCGGGTGAGACCCAGTACTTC.

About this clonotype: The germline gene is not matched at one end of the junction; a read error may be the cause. CDR3 in amino acids: CASSPRTSGSREQSF. Here the CDR3 DNA reads TGTGCCAGCAGTCCTAGGACTAGCGGGAGCCGCGAGCAGTCCTTC. V usage is TRBV7-2 and J usage is TRBJ2-1, with TRBD2 matching 13 bases. In germline, CDR1 is SGHTA, CDR2 FQGNSA. The CDR3 is 15 residues long.

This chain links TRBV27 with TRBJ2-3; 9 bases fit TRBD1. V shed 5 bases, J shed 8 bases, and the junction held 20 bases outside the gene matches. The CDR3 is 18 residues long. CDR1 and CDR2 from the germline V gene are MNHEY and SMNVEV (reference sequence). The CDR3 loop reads CASSIRGSGTGSSVTQYF. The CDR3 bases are TGTGCCAGCAGTATCCGCGGGTCCGGGACAGGGTCTTCTGTTACGCAGTATTTT.